Below, 3 T cell receptor beta chains from the same sample are listed, as sequenced in a study of blood T cells in healthy people across ages. Through a sample-barcoded 5' primer and a J-beta primer mix, a second PCR was run for 7 to 11 cycles. From the 5' RACE reads, TCRdb called clonotypes with MiXCR, one entry per CDR3 protein. The data show about 940,000 distinct CDR3 sequences, with roughly 52% seen just once and 13% held by the top ten. Sequencing was done on a sample of blood. These receptor sequences come from a young man in good health.

This chain links TRBV27 with TRBJ2-7; D is possibly TRBD2 (5 bases). The V end lost 5 bases, the J end lost 1 base, and 12 bases lay between the germline ends. Germline CDR1 is MNHEY and CDR2 is SMNVEV (reference sequence). The CDR3 totals 14 residues. Here the CDR3 DNA reads TGTGCCAGCAGTGCCTCTCCGGGGTCCTACGAGCAGTACTTC. Its protein is CASSASPGSYEQYF.

Only a few counts were recorded for this clonotype. The chain couples TRBV5-5 to TRBJ2-3, with 12 bases that match TRBD2. This CDR3 contains 17 residues. J was trimmed by 2 bases and V by 0 bases; bases with no gene match: 4. CDR1 is SGHKS, CDR2 YYEKEE, per germline (reference sequence). This chain's CDR3 is CASSLEGLAGFTDTQYF. The CDR3 nucleotides read TGTGCCAGCAGCTTGGAGGGACTAGCGGGCTTCACAGATACGCAGTATTTT.

This clonotype was seen only a few times. V is TRBV6-1 and J is TRBJ2-1; no definite D call. The germline CDR1 and CDR2 sequences are MNHNS and SASEGT. This CDR3 region has 12 residues. V lost 7 bases to trimming and J lost 3 bases, with 7 bases between them. The CDR3 here is CASTLDYNEQFF. In nucleotides, the CDR3 is TGTGCCAGCACACTGGACTACAATGAGCAGTTCTTC.